This passage covers 32 T cell receptor beta chains from one sample sequenced in a study of cytomegalovirus exposure and HLA in healthy donors. Researchers ran the PCR with 60 Vbeta and 13 Jbeta primers. Produced via immunoSEQ multiplex PCR; TCRdb's table is partial and in-frame only. Among some 110,000 clones listed, approximately 69% were seen once. Sequencing was done on a sample of PBMCs. The origin of the receptors is a woman aged 50 to 65 in good health and CMV-seropositive.

V usage is TRBV19 and J usage is TRBJ2-3; D might be TRBD2 (6 bases). The V end was cut by 6 bases, the J end by 2 bases, with 15 bases between. CDR1 is LNHDA and CDR2 is SQIVND in the germline V gene (reference sequence). The CDR3 runs 15 residues. As DNA, the CDR3 is TGTGCCAGTAGCACCTCGGGAGTCTTCACAGATACGCAGTATTTT. Protein: CASSTSGVFTDTQYF.

The chain recombines TRBV5-1 with TRBJ1-2, with D uncertain. The CDR3 is made up of 13 amino acids. Germline CDR1 and CDR2: SGHRS and YFSETQ. Trimming removed 2 bases at V and 6 bases at J, with 11 bases between. The CDR3 nucleotides are TGCGCCAGCAGCTTCGGGGTAGTCGATGGCTACACCTTC. Encoded protein: CASSFGVVDGYTF.

This clone was observed a handful of times. The V gene is TRBV29-1, the J gene TRBJ1-3; 7 bases agree with TRBD1. The ends lost 5 bases at V and 6 bases at J; junction bases unmatched: 7. Germline-derived CDR1 and CDR2 are SQVTM and ANQGSEA. This CDR3 region has 13 residues. CDR3 nucleotide sequence: TGCAGCGTTAGACAGGGCGGGGAAAACACCATATATTTT. It codes for CSVRQGGENTIYF.

The chain combines TRBV19 with TRBJ1-1, with D possibly matching TRBD1 (5 bases). The germline CDR1 and CDR2 sequences are LNHDA and SQIVND (reference sequence). The V and J ends lost 0 bases and 4 bases respectively, with 9 bases between them. The CDR3 contains 14 residues. CDR3: CASSIEGGATEAFF. In DNA, the CDR3 is TGTGCCAGTAGTATAGAAGGAGGGGCCACTGAAGCTTTCTTT.

The chain joins TRBV9 to TRBJ2-1, with TRBD2 matching 13 bases. V lost 7 bases and J lost 9; bases outside the gene matches: 4. The germline V gene encodes CDR1 SGDLS and CDR2 YYNGEE. This CDR3 contains 13 residues. CDR3 bases: TGTGCCAGCCAAACTAGCGGGAGGGGTGAGCAGTTCTTC. It is translated as CASQTSGRGEQFF.

The gene calls are TRBV18 and TRBJ1-1; TRBD1 aligns across 8 bases. The CDR3 has 14 residues. Per the germline V gene, CDR1 is KGHSH and CDR2 is LQKENI. V trimming: 6 bases; J trimming: 6 bases; junction bases outside the gene matches: 9. The chain's CDR3 is CASSLRDRSAEAFF. In DNA, the CDR3 is TGTGCCAGCTCTCTCCGGGACAGGAGCGCTGAAGCTTTCTTT.

This chain joins TRBV19 and TRBJ1-5; maybe TRBD1 (6 bases). The CDR3 extends over 14 amino acids. Germline values: CDR1 LNHDA, CDR2 SQIVND (reference sequence). Trimming removed 6 bases from V and 4 bases from J, with 13 bases in between. CDR3 bases: TGTGCCAGTAGCCAACAGGGAGGGAATCAGCCCCAGCATTTT. This codes for CASSQQGGNQPQHF.

The chain combines TRBV10-3 with TRBJ1-5; D not resolved. CDR1 and CDR2 (germline): ENHRY, SYGVKD. Deletions cut 3 bases from V and 4 bases from J, with 13 bases between. The CDR3 has 15 residues. DNA of the CDR3: TGTGCCATCAGTGAAGCCCAGGACTTAAATCAGCCCCAGCATTTT. Protein: CAISEAQDLNQPQHF.

The chain is built from TRBV15 and TRBJ2-3; the D gene is possibly TRBD2 (6 bases). Germline CDR1 LNHNV, CDR2 YYDKDF (reference sequence). V lost 0 bases and J 6 bases, leaving 19 bases between the germline ends. The CDR3 has 17 residues. CDR3 residues: CATSRDLGGKIGDTQYF. The CDR3 region has the DNA TGTGCCACCAGCAGAGATCTAGGCGGGAAAATAGGGGATACGCAGTATTTT.

The chain uses TRBV6-1 and TRBJ2-2; maybe TRBD2 (7 bases). Between the trimmed V and J ends, which lost 6 bases and 6 bases, there was a span of 11 bases. Germline-derived CDR1 and CDR2 are MNHNS and SASEGT. CDR3 size: 13 residues. The CDR3 DNA reads TGTGCCAGCAGGAAGGGGGGGTCCGGGGAGCTGTTTTTT. It yields the protein CASRKGGSGELFF.

This chain joins TRBV30 and TRBJ1-5, with D perhaps matching TRBD1 (6 bases). The CDR3 consists of 14 residues. V lost 4 bases and J 2 bases, leaving 12 bases between the germline ends. Per the germline V gene, CDR1 is GTSNPN and CDR2 is SVGIG (reference sequence). The CDR3 DNA is TGTGCCTGGAATTCACAGGGTGGCAATCAGCCCCAGCATTTT. Amino acids: CAWNSQGGNQPQHF.

This chain connects TRBV7-8 to TRBJ2-7; perhaps TRBD1 as D (6 bases). Between the trimmed V and J ends, which lost 4 bases and 5 bases, there was a span of 9 bases. This CDR3 comprises 12 residues. CDR1 SGHVS and CDR2 FQNEAQ come from the germline V gene. The CDR3 here is CASSWDNHEQYF. The CDR3, as DNA: TGTGCCAGCAGCTGGGACAACCACGAGCAGTACTTC.

This chain's CDR3 is CSVEEGFPGANVLTF. CDR3 DNA: TGCAGCGTTGAGGAGGGTTTCCCTGGGGCCAACGTCCTGACTTTC. The J gene is TRBJ2-6, the V gene TRBV29-1; perhaps TRBD2 as D (6 bases). Germline-derived CDR1 and CDR2 are SQVTM and ANQGSEA. V lost 3 bases, J lost 2 bases, and 11 bases lay in between. This CDR3 has 15 amino acids. Drawing the rest from reference TRBV29-1 and TRBJ2-6, the complete variable domain is SAVISQKPSRDICQRGTSLTIQCQVDSQVTMMFWYRQQPGQSLTLIATANQGSEATYESGFVIDKFPISRPNLTFSTLTVSNMSPEDSSIYLCSVEEGFPGANVLTFGAGSRLTVL.

The chain uses TRBV7-8 and TRBJ2-6, with a possible D match to TRBD1 (5 bases). Trimming removed 1 base at V and 4 bases at J, with 17 bases between. The germline CDR1 and CDR2 sequences are SGHVS and FQNEAQ. The CDR3 spans 18 residues. This CDR3 is CASSLVPGHLAGANVLTF. The CDR3 DNA reads as TGTGCCAGCAGCTTAGTTCCAGGGCATCTTGCGGGGGCCAACGTCCTGACTTTC.

This chain links TRBV2 with TRBJ1-2; 10 positions match TRBD1. Germline V gives CDR1 SNHLY, CDR2 FYNNEI. V shed 5 bases and J 7 bases; nucleotides not matched to a gene: 10. CDR3 length equals 15 residues. The CDR3 spells CASSSGAGQGTGYTF. CDR3 nucleotide sequence: TGTGCCAGCAGTTCCGGCGCGGGACAGGGGACTGGCTACACCTTC.

This clone has just a few counts. J is TRBJ1-3 and V is TRBV5-1; the D is unclear. The length of the CDR3 is 14 residues. Germline V CDR1 and CDR2: SGHRS, YFSETQ. Trimming left V 4 bases short and J 0 bases short, with 8 bases between. The CDR3 bases are TGCGCCAGCAGCCCCTCTTCCTCTGGAAACACCATATATTTT. Its translation: CASSPSSSGNTIYF.

This chain joins TRBV18 and TRBJ2-2; 7 bases fit TRBD1. Germline V CDR1 and CDR2: KGHSH, LQKENI. This CDR3 has 16 amino acids. Trimming removed 3 bases from V and 1 base from J; junction bases left unmatched: 5. CDR3 amino acids: CASSPGTAKNTGELFF. The DNA for the CDR3 is TGTGCCAGCTCACCCGGGACAGCCAAGAACACCGGGGAGCTGTTTTTT.

The chain is built from TRBV7-2 and TRBJ2-7; D might be TRBD2 (6 bases). The CDR3 is 15 amino acids. V was cut by 1 base and J by 3 bases, with 13 bases left in between. From germline, CDR1 is SGHTA and CDR2 FQGNSA. CDR3 sequence (DNA): TGTGCCAGCAGCTTAGTATCGGGACTTAACTACGAGCAGTACTTC. It translates to CASSLVSGLNYEQYF.

The V and J genes are TRBV19 and TRBJ1-5; D perhaps matches TRBD1 (5 bases). Germline V lookup: CDR1 LNHDA, CDR2 SQIVND (reference sequence). V was shortened by 0 bases and J by 5 bases, with 8 bases between the two germline ends. This CDR3 comprises 14 residues. CDR3 region: CASSIEGRDQPQHF. The CDR3 DNA reads as TGTGCCAGTAGTATAGAGGGCAGGGATCAGCCCCAGCATTTT.

The V and J genes are TRBV30 and TRBJ2-7; a possible D gene is TRBD2 (6 bases). Germline V gene sequence: CDR1 GTSNPN, CDR2 SVGIG (reference sequence). The CDR3 length is 12 residues. Trimming took 4 bases from V and 2 from J, leaving 9 bases between them. CDR3 amino acids: CAWIADPYEQYF. DNA of the CDR3: TGTGCCTGGATAGCGGATCCCTACGAGCAGTACTTC.

This clone has only one observation. The CDR3 bases are TGCAGCGTTGGCCCGGGCGGGGGGTCCTACGAGCAGTACTTC. Translating it yields CSVGPGGGSYEQYF. The chain employs TRBV29-1 and TRBJ2-7; 8 bases are shared with TRBD2. The V segment lost 4 bases and the J segment 1 base; nucleotides outside the gene matches: 6. Per the germline V gene, CDR1 is SQVTM and CDR2 is ANQGSEA. The CDR3 extends over 14 amino acids.

The rearrangement uses TRBV6-6 and TRBJ1-1, with D uncertain. Germline V gives CDR1 MNHNY, CDR2 SVGAGI (reference sequence). This CDR3 comprises 14 residues. V lost 5 bases and J lost 1, with 11 bases in between. The CDR3 loop is CASSLMESNTEAFF. CDR3 sequence (DNA): TGTGCCAGCAGTCTTATGGAGTCGAACACTGAAGCTTTCTTT.

In nucleotides, the CDR3 is TGTGCCAGCAGCTTAGACGGCCAGGGTTTAGGTAATGAGCAGTTCTTC. Its translation: CASSLDGQGLGNEQFF. The chain is built from TRBV7-2 and TRBJ2-1, with D possibly TRBD1 on 5 matching bases. Germline V CDR1 and CDR2: SGHTA, FQGNSA. Trimming stripped 1 base from V and 7 bases from J, with 17 bases between. The length of the CDR3 is 16 residues.

The chain links TRBV18 to TRBJ1-3; 12 bases fit TRBD1. J was trimmed by 0 bases and V by 1 base; bases with no gene match: 13. CDR3 size: 21 residues. Germline assignment: CDR1 KGHSH and CDR2 LQKENI. The CDR3 DNA is TGTGCCAGCTCACCACAACAGCGGGACAGGGGGCCGACGAGCTCTGGAAACACCATATATTTT. It specifies CASSPQQRDRGPTSSGNTIYF. Full variable domain (rest looked up from reference TRBV18 and TRBJ1-3): NAGVMQNPRHLVRRRGQEARLRCSPMKGHSHVYWYRQLPEEGLKFMVYLQKENIIDESGMPKERFSAEFPKEGPSILRIQQVVRGDSAAYFCASSPQQRDRGPTSSGNTIYFGEGSWLTVV.

A word on this clone: Its ends do not fully match the called genes, so a read error is possible. The chain couples TRBV4-3 to TRBJ1-2; no clear D gene. This CDR3 spans 12 amino acids. The V gene's germline CDR1 is LGHNA and CDR2 YSLEER. The CDR3 coding sequence is TGCGCCAGCAGCCAAGATCGGGGTTCGAAAGTCTTC. It encodes CASSQDRGSKVF.

J is TRBJ2-1 and V is TRBV19; TRBD2 agrees at 9 bases. Germline loops: CDR1 LNHDA, CDR2 SQIVND (reference sequence). V shed 3 bases and J 5 bases; nucleotides not matched to a gene: 20. This CDR3 spans 20 amino acids. CDR3 sequence: CASSIVQSSGLASPNNEQFF. The DNA for the CDR3 is TGTGCCAGTAGTATCGTCCAGTCATCGGGACTAGCTTCCCCCAACAATGAGCAGTTCTTC.

The chain uses TRBV29-1 and TRBJ1-2; D remains ambiguous. Germline V CDR1 and CDR2: SQVTM, ANQGSEA. Trimming pared 5 bases from V and 4 bases from J, leaving 8 bases between. There are 11 residues in the CDR3. The DNA of the CDR3 is TGCAGCGTTCCCGGGATCTATGGCTACACCTTC. It yields the protein CSVPGIYGYTF. Combining the CDR3 with reference TRBV29-1 and TRBJ1-2 gives the whole variable domain SAVISQKPSRDICQRGTSLTIQCQVDSQVTMMFWYRQQPGQSLTLIATANQGSEATYESGFVIDKFPISRPNLTFSTLTVSNMSPEDSSIYLCSVPGIYGYTFGSGTRLTVV.

V and J are TRBV6-1 and TRBJ2-5, with 11 bases identical to TRBD1. The V gene end was trimmed by 7 bases and the J gene end by 3 bases; junction bases not matched to a gene: 4. Germline V gives CDR1 MNHNS, CDR2 SASEGT. This CDR3 has 14 residues. DNA for the CDR3: TGTGCCAGCAACCCGGGACAGGGGGAAGAGACCCAGTACTTC. It codes for CASNPGQGEETQYF.

This clone appeared a few times. The genes are TRBV9 and TRBJ2-7, with 8 bases aligning to TRBD2. The ends lost 4 bases at V and 5 bases at J; junction bases unmatched: 8. The CDR3 contains 14 residues. Germline CDR1 reads SGDLS; CDR2 reads YYNGEE. CDR3 DNA: TGTGCCAGCAGCCGTAGCGGGAAACTCGACGAGCAGTACTTC. Translation: CASSRSGKLDEQYF. Full variable domain (remainder filled in from reference TRBV9 and TRBJ2-7): DSGVTQTPKHLITATGQRVTLRCSPRSGDLSVYWYQQSLDQGLQFLIQYYNGEERAKGNILERFSAQQFPDLHSELNLSSLELGDSALYFCASSRSGKLDEQYFGPGTRLTVT.

This clone was recorded once. This rearrangement joins TRBV5-4 to TRBJ2-7; 9 bases line up with TRBD1. There are 13 residues in the CDR3. The ends lost 4 bases at V and 5 bases at J; junction bases unmatched: 4. CDR1 and CDR2 from the germline V gene are SGHNT and YYREEE (reference sequence). The CDR3 nucleotides read TGTGCCAGCAGCGTACAGGGGGCAAACGAGCAGTACTTC. Its protein is CASSVQGANEQYF.

The rearrangement joins TRBV7-9 to TRBJ1-1; tentative D call: TRBD1 (5 bases). V gave up 10 bases and J gave up 4 bases, with 10 bases separating them. Germline V CDR1 and CDR2: SEHNR, FQNEAQ (reference sequence). This CDR3 is built from 11 residues. The chain's CDR3 is CATQAGTEAFF. The CDR3, as DNA: TGTGCCACACAGGCCGGCACTGAAGCTTTCTTT. Complete variable domain (other parts from reference TRBV7-9 and TRBJ1-1): DTGVSQNPRHKITKRGQNVTFRCDPISEHNRLYWYRQTLGQGPEFLTYFQNEAQLEKSRLLSDRFSAERPKGSFSTLEIQRTEQGDSAMYLCATQAGTEAFFGQGTRLTVV.

This chain connects TRBV19 to TRBJ1-1; tentative D call: TRBD1 (5 bases). V gave up 4 bases and J gave up 1 base, with 10 bases separating them. In germline, CDR1 is LNHDA, CDR2 SQIVND (reference sequence). This CDR3 is built from 14 residues. CDR3 sequence (DNA): TGTGCCAGTAGTACCTCGGGGGGGAACACTGAAGCTTTCTTT. Protein: CASSTSGGNTEAFF.